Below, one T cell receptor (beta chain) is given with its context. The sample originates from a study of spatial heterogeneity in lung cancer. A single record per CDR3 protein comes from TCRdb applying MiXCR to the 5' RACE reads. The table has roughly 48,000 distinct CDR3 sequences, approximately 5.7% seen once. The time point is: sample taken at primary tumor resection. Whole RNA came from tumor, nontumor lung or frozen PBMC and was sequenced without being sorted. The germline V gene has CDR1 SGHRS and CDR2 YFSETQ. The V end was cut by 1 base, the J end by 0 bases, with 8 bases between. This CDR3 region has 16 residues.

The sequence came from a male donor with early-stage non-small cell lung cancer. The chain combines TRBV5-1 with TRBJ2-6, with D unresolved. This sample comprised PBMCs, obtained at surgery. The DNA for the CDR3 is TGCGCCAGCAGCTTGCCTTCGAGCTCTGGGGCCAACGTCCTGACTTTC. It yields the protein CASSLPSSSGANVLTF.